This T cell receptor beta chain originates from a study of T cell responses to AZD1222 COVID-19 vaccine. Method: immunoSEQ multiplex PCR; TCRdb's copy keeps in-frame clones and lacks some. The sample carries about 130,000 clones, 84% recorded once. This clone was counted a few times. From germline, CDR1 is MDHEN and CDR2 SYDVKM. The length of the CDR3 is 17 residues. Trimming pared 3 bases from V and 6 bases from J, leaving 23 bases between. The source was peripheral blood, collected on day 0 of AZD1222 vaccination. V usage is TRBV28 and J usage is TRBJ1-2, with D possibly matching TRBD1 (6 bases). The sequence derives from an adult in good health. CDR3 coding DNA: TGTGCCAGCAGTTTGGGGGGACAATATCACCGATTCGATGGCTACACCTTC. It encodes CASSLGGQYHRFDGYTF.